Below are 30 T cell receptor beta chains sequenced from a single sample in a study of T cell changes during pregnancy in multiple sclerosis. This table comes from immunoSEQ multiplex PCR, and its TCRdb copy is limited to in-frame clones, with some not included. The sample carries roughly 87,000 clones, approximately 92% recorded once. The sample consisted of peripheral blood, taken in the third trimester of pregnancy. The source of these receptors is a female donor in good health, enrolled as a control in a pregnancy study.

J is TRBJ2-5 and V is TRBV27; D ambiguous. V was pared by 7 bases and J by 0 bases, with 6 bases between. The germline CDR1 and CDR2 sequences are MNHEY and SMNVEV (reference sequence). CDR3 length: 12 residues. CDR3 bases: TGTGCCAGCACCTCCTACCAAGAGACCCAGTACTTC. Protein product: CASTSYQETQYF.

This sequence joins TRBV11-2 and TRBJ2-5; weak D call: TRBD2 (7 bases). In germline, CDR1 is SGHAT, CDR2 FQNNGV. This CDR3 has 16 residues. Trimming removed 3 bases at V and 5 bases at J, with 19 bases between. The CDR3 DNA follows: TGTGCCAGCAGCTTGGAAGTGGGGGGGCGCGGGGAGACCCAGTACTTC. Encoded protein: CASSLEVGGRGETQYF.

The chain combines TRBV30 with TRBJ1-1; possible D gene TRBD1, 5 bases. Per the germline V gene, CDR1 is GTSNPN and CDR2 is SVGIG (reference sequence). There are 13 residues in the CDR3. The V gene lost 0 bases and the J gene lost 3 bases, with 8 bases spanning the gap. The CDR3 DNA follows: TGTGCCTGGAGTGTAGGAGGGGACACTGAAGCTTTCTTT. This codes for CAWSVGGDTEAFF.

The V and J genes are TRBV28 and TRBJ1-2; D remains unclear. The CDR3 covers 13 residues. Germline V gives CDR1 MDHEN, CDR2 SYDVKM. V lost 2 bases, J lost 1 base, and 5 bases lay in between. The CDR3 region is CASSLGVNYGYTF. CDR3 coding DNA: TGTGCCAGCAGTTTAGGAGTTAACTATGGCTACACCTTC.

This sequence joins TRBV7-8 and TRBJ2-7; D call uncertain. Germline V gene data show CDR1 as SGHVS and CDR2 as FQNEAQ. V shed 1 base and J shed 0 bases, with 4 bases lying between them. The CDR3 length is 13 residues. Here the CDR3 DNA reads TGTGCCAGCAGCTTAGACAGCTCCTACGAGCAGTACTTC. This gives the protein CASSLDSSYEQYF.

This clone was observed a handful of times. V is TRBV19 and J is TRBJ1-5; TRBD1 matches 8 bases. This CDR3 has 14 residues. Trimming took 7 bases from V and 7 from J; bases not matched to a gene: 9. In germline, CDR1 is LNHDA, CDR2 SQIVND (reference sequence). This chain's CDR3 is CASMRYAGGQPQHF. DNA for the CDR3: TGTGCCAGTATGAGGTACGCAGGGGGCCAGCCCCAGCATTTT.

CDR3 coding DNA: TGTGCCAGCTCACCGGGACTACAGTACTACGAGCAGTACTTC. It is translated as CASSPGLQYYEQYF. The rearrangement links TRBV18 to TRBJ2-7; 7 bases fit TRBD2. The germline gives CDR1 KGHSH, CDR2 LQKENI. The CDR3 is 14 residues long. V was pared by 3 bases and J by 3 bases, with 5 bases of the junction left unmatched. The complete variable domain, with remaining parts taken from reference TRBV18 and TRBJ2-7, reads NAGVMQNPRHLVRRRGQEARLRCSPMKGHSHVYWYRQLPEEGLKFMVYLQKENIIDESGMPKERFSAEFPKEGPSILRIQQVVRGDSAAYFCASSPGLQYYEQYFGPGTRLTVT.

This sequence joins TRBV28 and TRBJ2-5, with no clear D. CDR1 and CDR2 (germline): MDHEN, SYDVKM. V was clipped by 4 bases and J by 4 bases, with 4 bases between them. The CDR3 consists of 11 residues. This CDR3 is CASSSRETQYF. As DNA, the CDR3 is TGTGCCAGCAGTTCGAGAGAGACCCAGTACTTC.

The V gene is TRBV7-2, the J gene TRBJ2-7; 12 positions match TRBD1. Germline CDR1 SGHTA, CDR2 FQGNSA. The CDR3 length is 16 residues. Losses at the gene ends were 3 bases for V and 6 bases for J; bases not matched to a gene: 9. The CDR3 DNA reads as TGTGCCAGCAGCTTTATGGGGGGGACAGGGGGCGGCGAGCAGTACTTC. This translates into CASSFMGGTGGGEQYF. Full variable domain (missing parts from reference TRBV7-2 and TRBJ2-7): GAGVSQSPSNKVTEKGKDVELRCDPISGHTALYWYRQSLGQGLEFLIYFQGNSAPDKSGLPSDRFSAERTGGSVSTLTIQRTQQEDSAVYLCASSFMGGTGGGEQYFGPGTRLTVT.

The genes are TRBV7-8 and TRBJ1-5; tentative D call: TRBD1 (5 bases). Trimming removed 3 bases at V and 4 bases at J, with 13 bases between. There are 15 residues in the CDR3. Germline V gene sequence: CDR1 SGHVS, CDR2 FQNEAQ. This CDR3 reads CASSLPSSGNQPQHF. In DNA, the CDR3 is TGTGCCAGCAGCTTGCCATCCTCAGGGAATCAGCCCCAGCATTTT.

V usage is TRBV15 and J usage is TRBJ1-2, with D possibly being TRBD1 (5 bases). Germline V gene lookup returns CDR1 LNHNV and CDR2 YYDKDF (reference sequence). V was trimmed by 0 bases and J by 6 bases, leaving 14 bases between them. The CDR3 consists of 15 residues. The CDR3 region has the DNA TGTGCCACCAGCAGAGATCGCGGGACTGGCAATGGCTACACCTTC. This codes for CATSRDRGTGNGYTF. The variable domain in full, completed from reference TRBV15 and TRBJ1-2, reads DAMVIQNPRYQVTQFGKPVTLSCSQTLNHNVMYWYQQKSSQAPKLLFHYYDKDFNNEADTPDNFQSRRPNTSFCFLDIRSPGLGDTAMYLCATSRDRGTGNGYTFGSGTRLTVV.

This sequence joins TRBV5-1 and TRBJ2-3; no firm D call. The CDR3 spans 15 residues. Trimming cost V 4 bases and J 2 bases, with 14 bases left between them. The germline CDR1 and CDR2 sequences are SGHRS and YFSETQ. The CDR3, as DNA: TGCGCCAGCAGCCTTACTCCTACCGACACAGATACGCAGTATTTT. Translated, it gives CASSLTPTDTDTQYF.

This chain links TRBV6-5 with TRBJ2-7; 7 bases are shared with TRBD2. V dropped 2 bases and J dropped 4; count of bases not matched to a gene: 8. Per germline, CDR1 MNHEY and CDR2 SVGAGI. There are 15 residues in the CDR3. The DNA for the CDR3 is TGTGCCAGCAGTTACCCGGCTAGCGGTCATTACGAGCAGTACTTC. This encodes CASSYPASGHYEQYF.

Turning to this clone: Distinct nucleotide sequences in the sample also encode this CDR3. The chain links TRBV18 to TRBJ2-5; a possible D gene is TRBD1 (6 bases). The CDR3 is 13 residues long. Germline V gives CDR1 KGHSH, CDR2 LQKENI. V was cut by 3 bases and J by 2 bases, with 7 bases left in between. CDR3 in amino acids: CASSPQGQETQYF. In DNA, the CDR3 is TGTGCCAGCTCACCCCAGGGGCAAGAGACCCAGTACTTC.

The V gene is TRBV4-1, the J gene TRBJ1-3, with D hard to call. Germline CDR1 and CDR2: MGHRA and YSYEKL. Trimming took off 3 bases at V and 0 bases at J, with 6 bases between the two ends. This CDR3 has 14 residues. CDR3 region: CASSQHSSGNTIYF. DNA of the CDR3: TGCGCCAGCAGCCAGCACAGCTCTGGAAACACCATATATTTT.

The chain has TRBV7-2 and TRBJ2-7; 8 nucleotides line up with TRBD1. With V trimmed by 1 base and J by 3 bases, 8 bases remained unmatched. Germline values: CDR1 SGHTA, CDR2 FQGNSA. The CDR3 covers 16 residues. The CDR3 reads CASSLGTGRLGYEQYF. CDR3 nucleotides: TGTGCCAGCAGCTTAGGGACAGGGCGGCTAGGCTACGAGCAGTACTTC.

This chain connects TRBV28 to TRBJ1-1, with 10 bases aligning to TRBD1. The trim removed 5 bases at V and 4 bases at J, leaving 4 bases unmatched. CDR1 is MDHEN and CDR2 is SYDVKM in the germline V gene. The CDR3 loop spans 14 amino acids. The CDR3 coding sequence is TGTGCCAGCAGTGTTGGGACAGGGGCCACTGAAGCTTTCTTT. Translating it yields CASSVGTGATEAFF.

The V gene is TRBV5-1, the J gene TRBJ2-1; 11 bases fit TRBD2. Germline assignment: CDR1 SGHRS and CDR2 YFSETQ. The trim removed 0 bases at V and 15 bases at J, leaving 14 bases unmatched. The CDR3 covers 16 residues. CDR3 coding DNA: TGCGCCAGCAGCTTGGGGGTTAGCGGGAGGGCCGACGCGCTGTTCTTC. This encodes CASSLGVSGRADALFF.

V and J are TRBV28 and TRBJ1-2; tentative D call: TRBD1 (6 bases). Trimming took 3 bases from V and 8 from J, leaving 13 bases between them. Germline-derived CDR1 and CDR2 are MDHEN and SYDVKM. The CDR3 is 13 amino acids. The CDR3 sequence: CASSFTQGYGYTF. CDR3 coding DNA: TGTGCCAGCAGTTTCACGCAGGGGTACGGCTACACCTTC.

This chain links TRBV5-1 with TRBJ2-5; D perhaps matches TRBD1 (7 bases). The CDR3 loop spans 14 amino acids. Germline lookup yields CDR1 SGHRS and CDR2 YFSETQ. The V and J ends lost 2 bases and 5 bases respectively, with 13 bases between them. Here the CDR3 DNA reads TGCGCCAGCAGCTTCTACAGGGGAGGCGAGACCCAGTACTTC. Residues: CASSFYRGGETQYF.

This clone was seen a single time. This CDR3 reads CASSYPPGQLEKLFF. The CDR3 DNA sequence: TGTGCCAGCAGTTACCCGCCGGGACAGCTTGAAAAACTGTTTTTT. This rearrangement joins TRBV6-6 to TRBJ1-4; 7 bases fit TRBD1. J gave up 7 bases and V 2 bases, and 7 bases lay outside the gene matches. Germline CDR1 and CDR2: MNHNY and SVGAGI (reference sequence). This CDR3 has 15 residues.

The chain uses TRBV6-1 and TRBJ2-1; 14 bases map to TRBD2. Trimming at V came to 6 bases and at J to 9 bases, leaving 7 bases not matched to a gene. CDR3 length: 15 residues. CDR1 and CDR2 (germline): MNHNS, SASEGT. CDR3 in amino acids: CASSETGLAGVEQFF. In DNA, the CDR3 is TGTGCCAGCAGCGAAACGGGACTAGCGGGAGTTGAGCAGTTCTTC.

Here the CDR3 DNA reads TGCGCCAGCAGCTTGGGTCCAGGCAGCTCCTACAATGAGCAGTTCTTC. Its protein is CASSLGPGSSYNEQFF. The chain carries TRBV5-1 and TRBJ2-1; D is ambiguous. This CDR3 spans 16 amino acids. The germline CDR1 and CDR2 sequences are SGHRS and YFSETQ. V was pared by 0 bases and J by 0 bases, with 10 bases between. Looking up the rest from reference TRBV5-1 and TRBJ2-1 gives the full variable domain: KAGVTQTPRYLIKTRGQQVTLSCSPISGHRSVSWYQQTPGQGLQFLFEYFSETQRNKGNFPGRFSGRQFSNSRSEMNVSTLELGDSALYLCASSLGPGSSYNEQFFGPGTRLTVL.

The chain recombines TRBV5-1 with TRBJ2-3, with TRBD2 as a possible D gene (7 bases). Trimming took off 2 bases at V and 2 bases at J, with 12 bases between the two ends. Germline V gene lookup returns CDR1 SGHRS and CDR2 YFSETQ. This CDR3 has 15 residues. Written as DNA, the CDR3 is TGCGCCAGCAGCTTTACCGCGGGGGCCACAGATACGCAGTATTTT. This encodes CASSFTAGATDTQYF.

The chain uses TRBV11-2 and TRBJ2-7; TRBD2 matches 10 bases. The V gene's germline CDR1 is SGHAT and CDR2 FQNNGV. The V gene end was trimmed by 4 bases and the J gene end by 2 bases; junction bases not matched to a gene: 5. The CDR3 consists of 15 residues. The CDR3 DNA reads TGTGCCAGCAGCTCGCTAGCGGGAGCACCCTACGAGCAGTACTTC. It translates to CASSSLAGAPYEQYF. Complete variable domain (other parts from reference TRBV11-2 and TRBJ2-7): EAGVAQSPRYKIIEKRQSVAFWCNPISGHATLYWYQQILGQGPKLLIQFQNNGVVDDSQLPKDRFSAERLKGVDSTLKIQPAKLEDSAVYLCASSSLAGAPYEQYFGPGTRLTVT.

This rearrangement joins TRBV2 to TRBJ1-1, with TRBD1 matching 10 bases. The V segment lost 5 bases and the J segment 0 bases; nucleotides outside the gene matches: 9. CDR1 SNHLY and CDR2 FYNNEI come from the germline V gene. The CDR3 extends over 17 amino acids. CDR3 bases: TGTGCCAGCAGTAGGACAGGGGGTCCTCTCCTGAACACTGAAGCTTTCTTT. It translates to CASSRTGGPLLNTEAFF.

This chain uses TRBV25-1 with TRBJ2-7; 7 positions agree with TRBD2. The CDR3 totals 14 residues. CDR1 MGHDK and CDR2 SYGVNS come from the germline V gene. With 1 base clipped from V and 5 bases from J, the junction kept 5 bases outside the gene matches. CDR3 sequence reads: CASSEWGGVDEQYF. CDR3 nucleotide sequence: TGTGCCAGCAGTGAATGGGGGGGGGTCGACGAGCAGTACTTC.

This chain uses TRBV28 with TRBJ1-1, with 8 bases aligning to TRBD1. J was trimmed by 5 bases and V by 6 bases; bases with no gene match: 11. Germline CDR1 and CDR2: MDHEN and SYDVKM. The CDR3 spans 15 residues. CDR3 DNA: TGTGCCAGCAGCCAGACAGGGGCGGAGGAGACTGAAGCTTTCTTT. Amino acids: CASSQTGAEETEAFF.

V gene TRBV28 combines with J gene TRBJ2-1; 7 positions agree with TRBD2. Germline V gene sequence: CDR1 MDHEN, CDR2 SYDVKM. The junction had 12 bases not matched to a gene; V was cut back by 7 bases and J by 6 bases. The CDR3 covers 15 residues. CDR3 DNA sequence: TGTGCCAGCAACTCCGGGACTACAGAAAGCAATGAGCAGTTCTTC. Translated, it gives CASNSGTTESNEQFF. Supplemented by reference TRBV28 and TRBJ2-1, the full variable domain reads DVKVTQSSRYLVKRTGEKVFLECVQDMDHENMFWYRQDPGLGLRLIYFSYDVKMKEKGDIPEGYSVSREKKERFSLILESASTNQTSMYLCASNSGTTESNEQFFGPGTRLTVL.

The chain has TRBV6-5 and TRBJ2-7; D uncertain. The CDR3 sequence is 14 residues long. V was pared by 0 bases and J by 0 bases, with 6 bases between. Germline CDR1 MNHEY, CDR2 SVGAGI. CDR3 nucleotide sequence: TGTGCCAGCAGTTACTCCCCAGACTCCTACGAGCAGTACTTC. It encodes CASSYSPDSYEQYF.